This TCR beta chain was sequenced in a study of response to subunit inactivated influenza vaccine (dated by TCRdb to 2016 to 2019). In the study overall: The study used deep quantitative T cell receptor repertoire profiling to track responses to a trivalent subunit inactivated influenza vaccine.

Library preparation employed RT-PCR. Instrument used: Illumina HiSeq 2500. TCRdb itself trimmed the public reads at Q25 with fastp, ran MiXCR and retained productive beta chains. When rows share a CDR3 protein, they turn into one entry using the most common DNA and genes. The sample includes hundreds of thousands of distinct CDR3 sequences, with roughly 25% observed a single time. Approximately 1.9% of the sample belongs to the ten largest clones. Worth noting for this clonotype: Its target antigen remains unknown. It has no much larger one-base neighbor in the sample; base qualities were not kept.

Study-wide conclusions, independent of this receptor: According to the authors, only a limited number of new T cells may be recruited by each seasonal influenza vaccination.

Via the germline V gene, CDR1 is SNHLY and CDR2 FYNNEI. From the cysteine through the phenylalanine, the CDR3 covers 11 amino acids. The kept DNA is CDR3 alone, 33 bases in frame from the first base. The germline ends are 4 bases apart after V is trimmed by 6 bases and J by 3 bases. The source of this sequence is a man aged 50 or older who received an inactivated influenza vaccine. Donor details come from another sample of the same person, matched by shared clones. The chain is assembled from TRBV2 and TRBJ2-3; the D segment cannot be called with confidence. The sample here was CD4+ T cells sorted from PBMCs, taken 4 to 6 days after vaccination. The sequence in DNA is TGTGCCAGCAGGAGGACAGATACGCAGTATTTT. Translated, it reads CASRRTDTQYF.